The rows below give T cell receptor beta chains drawn from one sample of a study of long-term antiretroviral therapy in people with HIV. Measured with immunoSEQ multiplex PCR; TCRdb has only the in-frame clones, and not every one. The table lists 5,000 to 7,500 clones, 75% to 90% of them singletons, with about 3% in the top ten. The sequencing here drew on unsorted PBMCs, taken 3.7 years after starting antiretroviral therapy. Every receptor here comes from a woman aged 45-65 years with HIV. CDR3s include the opening cysteine and the closing phenylalanine or tryptophan. Each record gives: V gene, CDR3 protein.

TRBV5-6 | CASSLWGQGPSEQYF
TRBV2 | CASSGQGLNEQYF
TRBV6-6 | CASRKERVSDTEAFF
TRBV10-1 | CASSESQKLRARPGELFF
TRBV7-3 | CASSYSGENEQFF
TRBV7-3 | CASAENTGELFF
TRBV29-1 | CSVDRLTNTEAFF
TRBV5-1 | CASRTDRGGNEQFF
TRBV6-1 | CASSWDSRITDTQYF
TRBV5-1 | CASRIGQGGFETQYF
TRBV11-3 | CASSLGLWTTDTQYF
TRBV30 | CAWARPGPGYGYTF
TRBV11-2 | CASSLRDREAFF
TRBV7-9 | CASSPGGTEAFF
TRBV10-3 | CAISDHTRNAYEQYF
TRBV7-2 | CASSLVSGGTEAFF
TRBV5-1 | CASSSDSEMNTEAFF
TRBV7-9 | CASSSSGGDETQYF
TRBV5-1 | CASSDAGAGNTIYF
TRBV7-9 | CASSFHVGRDRSDTQYF
TRBV5-8 | CASSQDPMGNIQYF
TRBV2 | CASSDRPHGYTF
TRBV2 | CASSSDFRVTEAFF
TRBV4-3 | CASRGDRGPGTGELFF
TRBV9 | CASSVGTGHNEQFF
TRBV5-4 | CASSLRGGNTEAFF
TRBV6-1 | CASRRDRGRETQYF
TRBV28 | CAMASGYTGELFF
TRBV29-1 | CSVDSYGYTF
TRBV10-3 | CAISETPNPYEQYF
TRBV6-1 | CASRRGVYGYTF
TRBV28 | CASSLRDRVLKETQYF
TRBV6-6 | CASSYSGLAGDTQYF
TRBV4-1 | CASSQDYRTSGITGTETQYF
TRBV5-1 | CASSRGQGSYEQYF
TRBV7-2 | CASTLAARAVNEQFF
TRBV10-3 | CAISDFRTSSYEQYF
TRBV7-2 | CASSVDRGTEAFF
TRBV28 | CDPASEQFF
TRBV28 | CASSLKGYTEAFF
TRBV27 | CASSLLTGMTYEQYF
TRBV18 | CASSPKGAGGATGYTF
TRBV6-5 | CASRTRGTGELFF
TRBV18 | CASSPLPGDTGNTIYF
TRBV15 | CATSRGPTSSYNEQFF
TRBV7-2 | CASSQHQNTEAFF
TRBV4-2 | CASSQDPQGTNEKLFF
TRBV4-3 | CASSQVQGLQETQYF
TRBV19 | CASSSAGLAGDSFLAKNIQYF
TRBV6-5 | CASSYSFTVQETQYF
TRBV10-3 | CAIRGSGDSLEQFF
TRBV5-1 | CASSLEQGNEQFF
TRBV4-2 | CASSQDLYEQYF
TRBV5-4 | CASSPDRGRYEQYF
TRBV6-4 | CASSHLDRDYHQPQHF